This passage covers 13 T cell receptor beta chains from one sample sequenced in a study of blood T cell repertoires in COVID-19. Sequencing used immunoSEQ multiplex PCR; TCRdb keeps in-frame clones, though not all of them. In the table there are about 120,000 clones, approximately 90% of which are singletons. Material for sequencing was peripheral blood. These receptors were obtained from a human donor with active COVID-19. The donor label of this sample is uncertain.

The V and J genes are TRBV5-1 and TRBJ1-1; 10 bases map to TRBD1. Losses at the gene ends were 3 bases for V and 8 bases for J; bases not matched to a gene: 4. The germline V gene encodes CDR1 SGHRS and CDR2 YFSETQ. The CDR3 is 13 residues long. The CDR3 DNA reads TGCGCCAGCAGCTCGACAGGGGGCTTAGAAGCTTTCTTT. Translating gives CASSSTGGLEAFF.

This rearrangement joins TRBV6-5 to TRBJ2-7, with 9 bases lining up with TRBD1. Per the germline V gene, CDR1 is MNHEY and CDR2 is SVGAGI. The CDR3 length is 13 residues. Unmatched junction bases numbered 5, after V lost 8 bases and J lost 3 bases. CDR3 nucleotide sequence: TGTGCCAGCGGGACAGGGTTTGGCTACGAGCAGTACTTC. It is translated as CASGTGFGYEQYF.

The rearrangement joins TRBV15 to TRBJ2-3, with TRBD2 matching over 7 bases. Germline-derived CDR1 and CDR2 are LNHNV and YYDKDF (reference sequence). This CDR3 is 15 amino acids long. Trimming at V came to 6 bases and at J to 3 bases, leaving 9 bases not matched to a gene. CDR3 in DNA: TGTGCCACCAGTTACCCAGGGAGGGGTACAGATACGCAGTATTTT. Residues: CATSYPGRGTDTQYF. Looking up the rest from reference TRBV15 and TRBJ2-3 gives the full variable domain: DAMVIQNPRYQVTQFGKPVTLSCSQTLNHNVMYWYQQKSSQAPKLLFHYYDKDFNNEADTPDNFQSRRPNTSFCFLDIRSPGLGDTAMYLCATSYPGRGTDTQYFGPGTRLTVL.

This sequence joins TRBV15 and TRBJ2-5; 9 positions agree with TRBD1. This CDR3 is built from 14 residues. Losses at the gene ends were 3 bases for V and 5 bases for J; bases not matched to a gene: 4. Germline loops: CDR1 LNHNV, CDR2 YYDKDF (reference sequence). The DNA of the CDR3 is TGTGCCACCAGCAGGGACAGGGGTGAGGAGACCCAGTACTTC. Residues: CATSRDRGEETQYF. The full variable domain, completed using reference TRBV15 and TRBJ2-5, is DAMVIQNPRYQVTQFGKPVTLSCSQTLNHNVMYWYQQKSSQAPKLLFHYYDKDFNNEADTPDNFQSRRPNTSFCFLDIRSPGLGDTAMYLCATSRDRGEETQYFGPGTRLLVL.

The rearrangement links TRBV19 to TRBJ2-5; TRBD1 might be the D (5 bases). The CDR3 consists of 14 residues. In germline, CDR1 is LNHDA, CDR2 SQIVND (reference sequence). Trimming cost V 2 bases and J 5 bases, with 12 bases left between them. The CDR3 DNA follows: TGTGCCAGTAGTATACAGGGATTCGGGGAGACCCAGTACTTC. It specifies CASSIQGFGETQYF.

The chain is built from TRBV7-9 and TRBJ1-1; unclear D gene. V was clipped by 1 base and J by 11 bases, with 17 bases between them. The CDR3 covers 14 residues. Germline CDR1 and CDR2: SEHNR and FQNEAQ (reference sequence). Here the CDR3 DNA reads TGTGCCAGCAGCTTAGATCTCGGCCGTGCGGCGGCTTTCTTT. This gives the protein CASSLDLGRAAAFF.

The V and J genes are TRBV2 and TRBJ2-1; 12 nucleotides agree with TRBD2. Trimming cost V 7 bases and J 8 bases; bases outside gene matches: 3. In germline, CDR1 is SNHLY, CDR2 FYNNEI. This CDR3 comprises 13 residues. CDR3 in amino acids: CASTGLAGDEQFF. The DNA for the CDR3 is TGTGCCAGCACGGGACTAGCGGGTGATGAGCAGTTCTTC.

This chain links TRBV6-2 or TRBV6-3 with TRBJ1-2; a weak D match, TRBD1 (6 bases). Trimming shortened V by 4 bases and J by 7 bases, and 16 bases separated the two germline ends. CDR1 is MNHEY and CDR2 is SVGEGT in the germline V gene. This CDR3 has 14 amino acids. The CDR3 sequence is CASSWMNRVRGYTF. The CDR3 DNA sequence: TGTGCCAGCAGTTGGATGAACAGGGTACGTGGCTACACCTTC.

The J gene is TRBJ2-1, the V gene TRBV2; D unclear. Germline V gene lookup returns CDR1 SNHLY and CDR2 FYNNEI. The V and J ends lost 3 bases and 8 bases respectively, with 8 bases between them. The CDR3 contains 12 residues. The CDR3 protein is CASSDETDEQFF. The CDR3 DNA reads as TGTGCCAGCAGTGATGAAACAGATGAGCAGTTCTTC.

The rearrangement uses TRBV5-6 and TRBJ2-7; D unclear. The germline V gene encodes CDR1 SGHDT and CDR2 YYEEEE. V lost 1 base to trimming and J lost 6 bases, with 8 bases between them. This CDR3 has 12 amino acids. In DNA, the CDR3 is TGTGCCAGCAGCTTGTCCTCTTCCGAGCAGTACTTC. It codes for CASSLSSSEQYF. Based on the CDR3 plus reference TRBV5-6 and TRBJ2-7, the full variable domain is DAGVTQSPTHLIKTRGQQVTLRCSPKSGHDTVSWYQQALGQGPQFIFQYYEEEERQRGNFPDRFSGHQFPNYSSELNVNALLLGDSALYLCASSLSSSEQYFGPGTRLTVT.

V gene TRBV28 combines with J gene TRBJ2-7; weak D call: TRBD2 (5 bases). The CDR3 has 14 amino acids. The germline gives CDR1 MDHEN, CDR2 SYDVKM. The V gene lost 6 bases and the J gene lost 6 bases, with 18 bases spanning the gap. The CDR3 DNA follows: TGTGCCAGCAGCCCAACTAGTTCCCCTGGCGAGCAGTACTTC. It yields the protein CASSPTSSPGEQYF. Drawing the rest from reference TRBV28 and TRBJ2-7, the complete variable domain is DVKVTQSSRYLVKRTGEKVFLECVQDMDHENMFWYRQDPGLGLRLIYFSYDVKMKEKGDIPEGYSVSREKKERFSLILESASTNQTSMYLCASSPTSSPGEQYFGPGTRLTVT.

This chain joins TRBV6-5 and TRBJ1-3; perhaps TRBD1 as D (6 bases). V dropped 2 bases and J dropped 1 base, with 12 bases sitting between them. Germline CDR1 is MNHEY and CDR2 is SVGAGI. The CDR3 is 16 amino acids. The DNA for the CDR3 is TGTGCCAGCAGTTACGCCAGGCAGGGGTCTGGAAACACCATATATTTT. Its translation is CASSYARQGSGNTIYF.

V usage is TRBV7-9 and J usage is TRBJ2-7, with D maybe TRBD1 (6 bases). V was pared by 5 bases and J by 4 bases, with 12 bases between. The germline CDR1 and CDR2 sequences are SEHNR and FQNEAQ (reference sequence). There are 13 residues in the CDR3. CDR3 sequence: CASSTGRGYEQYF. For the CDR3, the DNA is TGTGCCAGCAGCACTGGAAGGGGGTACGAGCAGTACTTC.